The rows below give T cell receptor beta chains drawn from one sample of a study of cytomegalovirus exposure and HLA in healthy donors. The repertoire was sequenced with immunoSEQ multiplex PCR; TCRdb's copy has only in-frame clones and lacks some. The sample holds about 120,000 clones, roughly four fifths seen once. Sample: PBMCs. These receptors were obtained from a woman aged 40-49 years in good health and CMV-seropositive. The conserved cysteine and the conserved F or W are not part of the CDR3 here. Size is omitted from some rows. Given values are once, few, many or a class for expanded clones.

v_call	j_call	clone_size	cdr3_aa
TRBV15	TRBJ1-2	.	ATSRPYEFPNYGYT
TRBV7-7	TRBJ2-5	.	ASSLPGTSGTETQY
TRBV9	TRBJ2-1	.	ASSVAVSGIDEQF
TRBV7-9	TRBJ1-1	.	ASSGLTEAF
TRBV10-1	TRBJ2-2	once	ASSESGRLALTGELF
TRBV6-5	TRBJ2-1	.	ASSVLAGGPGEQF
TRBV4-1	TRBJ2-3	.	ASSQDWLAGRTDTQY
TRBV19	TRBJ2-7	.	ASSGQAVSYEQY
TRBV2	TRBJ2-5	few	ASSEFGSGKYQETQY
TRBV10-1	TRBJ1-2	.	ASSDRTDYGYT
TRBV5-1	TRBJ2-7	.	ASSYPSSGRRSSYEQY
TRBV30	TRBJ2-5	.	AWSPRGGRAETQY
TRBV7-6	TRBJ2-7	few	ASSPSSYEQY
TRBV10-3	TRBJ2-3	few	AANSNGGDTQY
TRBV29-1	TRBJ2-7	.	SAGNDREQY
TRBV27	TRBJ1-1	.	ASSGHSGFEAF
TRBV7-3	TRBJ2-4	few	ASSLGFGSGKNIQY
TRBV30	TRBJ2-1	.	AWSLAGSYNEQF
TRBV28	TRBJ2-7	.	ASSLSGTQSYEQY
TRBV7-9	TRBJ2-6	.	ASSGRQESSGANVLT
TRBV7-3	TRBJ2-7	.	ASSLLTGGPYEQY
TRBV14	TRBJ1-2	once	ASSQDDRTYGYT
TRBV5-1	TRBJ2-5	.	ASSGWGPGETQY
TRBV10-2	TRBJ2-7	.	ASSESRGIYEQY
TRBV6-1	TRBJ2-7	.	ASERAESYEQY